Presented here are 20 T cell receptor beta chains from one specimen sequenced in a study of cytomegalovirus exposure and HLA in healthy donors. PCR was performed using 60 Vbeta and 13 Jbeta primers. Repertoires were generated with immunoSEQ multiplex PCR, while TCRdb's copy carries only in-frame clones and drops some. The sample has 150,000 or so clones, approximately 80% seen once; the top ten hold more than 10%. The sequenced material came from PBMCs. These receptors were collected from a man younger than 45 in good health and CMV-seropositive.

This clone was counted only a few times. The gene calls are TRBV18 and TRBJ2-1, with 7 bases identical to TRBD2. Trimming removed 3 bases from V and 6 bases from J; junction bases left unmatched: 5. This CDR3 comprises 14 residues. Germline V CDR1 and CDR2: KGHSH, LQKENI. CDR3 residues: CASSPSGKGNEQFF. CDR3 coding DNA: TGTGCCAGCTCACCGAGCGGGAAGGGCAATGAGCAGTTCTTC.

This clone was found a few times. In DNA form, the CDR3 reads TGTGCCAGCAGCGTCGGGGGGTACGATCAGCCCCAGCATTTT. Residues: CASSVGGYDQPQHF. The rearrangement joins TRBV9 to TRBJ1-5; D is possibly TRBD1 (5 bases). Trimming left V 2 bases short and J 5 bases short, with 11 bases between. The CDR3 is 14 residues long. Germline loops: CDR1 SGDLS, CDR2 YYNGEE. Full variable domain (rest looked up from reference TRBV9 and TRBJ1-5): DSGVTQTPKHLITATGQRVTLRCSPRSGDLSVYWYQQSLDQGLQFLIQYYNGEERAKGNILERFSAQQFPDLHSELNLSSLELGDSALYFCASSVGGYDQPQHFGDGTRLSIL.

This clone was recorded only once. The genes are TRBV5-6 and TRBJ1-2; no clear D. The CDR3 is 13 residues long. The V gene's germline CDR1 is SGHDT and CDR2 YYEEEE. V lost 1 base, J lost 3 bases, and 7 bases lay in between. The CDR3 is CASSLRVDYGYTF. The CDR3 DNA reads as TGTGCCAGCAGCTTGCGGGTTGACTATGGCTACACCTTC.

The chain carries TRBV29-1 and TRBJ2-7; TRBD1 matches 7 bases. V gave up 6 bases and J gave up 3 bases; unmatched junction bases: 8. CDR1 is SQVTM, CDR2 ANQGSEA, per germline. CDR3 length: 13 residues. The CDR3 protein is CSVGQAENYEQYF. In nucleotides, the CDR3 is TGCAGCGTCGGACAGGCCGAGAACTACGAGCAGTACTTC.

This chain connects TRBV5-1 to TRBJ2-1; 14 bases match TRBD2. The J segment lost 0 bases and the V segment lost 4 bases, leaving 6 bases of the junction unmatched. The CDR3 covers 18 residues. From germline, CDR1 is SGHRS and CDR2 YFSETQ. The CDR3 loop reads CASSPPGTSGSSYNEQFF. As DNA, the CDR3 is TGCGCCAGCAGCCCGCCCGGGACTAGCGGGAGCTCCTACAATGAGCAGTTCTTC. The entire variable domain, with the rest obtained from reference TRBV5-1 and TRBJ2-1, is as follows: KAGVTQTPRYLIKTRGQQVTLSCSPISGHRSVSWYQQTPGQGLQFLFEYFSETQRNKGNFPGRFSGRQFSNSRSEMNVSTLELGDSALYLCASSPPGTSGSSYNEQFFGPGTRLTVL.

The gene calls are TRBV30 and TRBJ2-7; 9 positions agree with TRBD2. Germline lookup yields CDR1 GTSNPN and CDR2 SVGIG (reference sequence). The V and J ends lost 1 base and 7 bases, in that order; junction bases with no gene match: 14. The CDR3 has 16 amino acids. The CDR3 protein is CAWSGTWAGGRFEQYF. The CDR3 region has the DNA TGTGCCTGGAGTGGGACCTGGGCGGGAGGGCGTTTTGAGCAGTACTTC.

Of note for this clone: The sample has other DNA sequences that encode this CDR3 too. The chain recombines TRBV5-1 with TRBJ2-1, with 14 bases matching TRBD2. CDR3 length: 16 residues. The trim removed 4 bases at V and 8 bases at J, leaving 8 bases unmatched. CDR1 and CDR2 from the germline V gene are SGHRS and YFSETQ. CDR3 in DNA: TGCGCCAGCAGCCGTCAACCGGGACTAGCGGGAGATGAGCAGTTCTTC. As protein: CASSRQPGLAGDEQFF.

The chain has TRBV9 and TRBJ1-1; the D is unclear. The CDR3 is made up of 13 amino acids. V was cut by 4 bases and J by 1 base, with 8 bases left in between. The germline V gene has CDR1 SGDLS and CDR2 YYNGEE. CDR3 residues: CASSLNRNTEAFF. The DNA for the CDR3 is TGTGCCAGCAGCCTAAACCGGAACACTGAAGCTTTCTTT.

This clone was seen a single time. This sequence joins TRBV29-1 and TRBJ2-5, with TRBD2 matching 8 bases. Judging by the DNA end, TRBJ2-7 fits better; the J call may be wrong. The CDR3 extends over 11 amino acids. Germline lookup yields CDR1 SQVTM and CDR2 ANQGSEA. The CDR3 nucleotides are TGCAGCGGGACTAGCAGCTACGAGCAGTACTTC. It is translated as CSGTSSYEQYF.

There are a few counts of this clone. Other DNA sequences in the sample encode the same CDR3. The genes are TRBV19 and TRBJ2-2; TRBD1 might be the D (6 bases). Per the germline V gene, CDR1 is LNHDA and CDR2 is SQIVND (reference sequence). V was trimmed by 2 bases and J by 4 bases, leaving 8 bases between them. CDR3 length: 14 residues. CDR3 in amino acids: CASSIQGSTGELFF. The CDR3 coding sequence is TGTGCCAGTAGTATACAGGGGTCCACCGGGGAGCTGTTTTTT.

The CDR3 region is CASSLLGSEQFF. The CDR3 DNA reads TGCGCCAGCAGCCTACTAGGATCTGAGCAGTTCTTC. This chain joins TRBV5-1 and TRBJ2-1; weak D call: TRBD2 (5 bases). Trimming stripped 4 bases from V and 9 bases from J, with 11 bases between. The CDR3 totals 12 residues. From germline, CDR1 is SGHRS and CDR2 YFSETQ.

Of note for this clone: A read error may produce the germline difference seen at one junction end. This chain joins TRBV6-1 and TRBJ1-1, with 9 bases aligning to TRBD1. The CDR3 is made up of 16 amino acids. The germline CDR1 and CDR2 sequences are MNHNS and SASEGT. The CDR3 reads CASSEGTGGANTEAFF. The CDR3 nucleotides are TGTGCCAGCAGCGAAGGAACAGGGGGCGCGAACACTGAAGCTTTCTTT.

The chain recombines TRBV7-9 with TRBJ1-2; no definite D call. This CDR3 is built from 12 residues. The germline V gene encodes CDR1 SEHNR and CDR2 FQNEAQ (reference sequence). V lost 3 bases and J lost 5, with 7 bases in between. The CDR3 is CASSLFRYGYTF. The CDR3 nucleotides are TGTGCCAGCAGCTTGTTTAGATATGGCTACACCTTC. Using reference TRBV7-9 and TRBJ1-2 for the parts outside the CDR3, the full variable domain is DTGVSQNPRHKITKRGQNVTFRCDPISEHNRLYWYRQTLGQGPEFLTYFQNEAQLEKSRLLSDRFSAERPKGSFSTLEIQRTEQGDSAMYLCASSLFRYGYTFGSGTRLTVV.

This clone was counted once. The rearrangement uses TRBV19 and TRBJ2-1; 9 positions match TRBD2. CDR1 is LNHDA, CDR2 SQIVND, per germline (reference sequence). Trimming at V came to 6 bases and at J to 5 bases, leaving 14 bases not matched to a gene. The CDR3 sequence is 17 residues long. The CDR3 DNA is TGTGCCAGTAGCCCGCGAGGCGGGAGGGCCGGTAACAATGAGCAGTTCTTC. Protein sequence: CASSPRGGRAGNNEQFF. The full variable domain, completed using reference TRBV19 and TRBJ2-1, is DGGITQSPKYLFRKEGQNVTLSCEQNLNHDAMYWYRQDPGQGLRLIYYSQIVNDFQKGDIAEGYSVSREKKESFPLTVTSAQKNPTAFYLCASSPRGGRAGNNEQFFGPGTRLTVL.

The rearrangement links TRBV10-3 to TRBJ1-1; 8 nucleotides align to TRBD1. Germline CDR1 and CDR2: ENHRY and SYGVKD. The CDR3 sequence is 17 residues long. The junction had 10 bases not matched to a gene; V was cut back by 4 bases and J by 0 bases. The CDR3 here is CAISGGTGVLMNTEAFF. In DNA form, the CDR3 reads TGTGCCATCAGTGGAGGGACAGGAGTACTCATGAACACTGAAGCTTTCTTT.

The chain couples TRBV7-8 to TRBJ2-2; D gene uncertain. This CDR3 region has 11 residues. V lost 3 bases and J 8 bases, leaving 4 bases between the germline ends. Germline lookup yields CDR1 SGHVS and CDR2 FQNEAQ. DNA for the CDR3: TGTGCCAGCAGCTTCCGGGGGGAGCTGTTTTTT. Translated, it gives CASSFRGELFF.

This clone was observed a handful of times. In the same sample, other DNA sequences code for this CDR3. V usage is TRBV9 and J usage is TRBJ2-7; TRBD1 matches 7 bases. CDR1 and CDR2 from the germline V gene are SGDLS and YYNGEE. V gave up 0 bases and J gave up 1 base; unmatched junction bases: 1. The CDR3 extends over 14 amino acids. CDR3 protein: CASSVDRGSYEQYF. The DNA for the CDR3 is TGTGCCAGCAGCGTAGACAGGGGATCCTACGAGCAGTACTTC.

V gene TRBV10-3 combines with J gene TRBJ1-5; 7 positions match TRBD1. The CDR3 has 13 residues. Per the germline V gene, CDR1 is ENHRY and CDR2 is SYGVKD. Trimming cost V 10 bases and J 7 bases; bases outside gene matches: 10. The CDR3 bases are TGTGCCACAACAGGGGTTTCGGGACAGCCCCAGCATTTT. It codes for CATTGVSGQPQHF.

The chain combines TRBV7-8 with TRBJ1-3; 9 bases line up with TRBD1. The CDR3 spans 16 residues. Germline-derived CDR1 and CDR2 are SGHVS and FQNEAQ. J lost 2 bases, V lost 1 base, and 3 bases had no gene match. The CDR3 loop reads CASSLDRDRAGNTIYF. The CDR3, as DNA: TGTGCCAGCAGCTTAGACCGGGACAGGGCTGGAAACACCATATATTTT.

The gene calls are TRBV19 and TRBJ1-3, with 7 nucleotides matching TRBD1. The germline gives CDR1 LNHDA, CDR2 SQIVND (reference sequence). Trimming took 6 bases from V and 2 from J; bases not matched to a gene: 1. This CDR3 has 13 amino acids. The CDR3 protein is CASSTGAGNTIYF. The CDR3 DNA reads TGTGCCAGTAGCACAGGGGCTGGAAACACCATATATTTT.